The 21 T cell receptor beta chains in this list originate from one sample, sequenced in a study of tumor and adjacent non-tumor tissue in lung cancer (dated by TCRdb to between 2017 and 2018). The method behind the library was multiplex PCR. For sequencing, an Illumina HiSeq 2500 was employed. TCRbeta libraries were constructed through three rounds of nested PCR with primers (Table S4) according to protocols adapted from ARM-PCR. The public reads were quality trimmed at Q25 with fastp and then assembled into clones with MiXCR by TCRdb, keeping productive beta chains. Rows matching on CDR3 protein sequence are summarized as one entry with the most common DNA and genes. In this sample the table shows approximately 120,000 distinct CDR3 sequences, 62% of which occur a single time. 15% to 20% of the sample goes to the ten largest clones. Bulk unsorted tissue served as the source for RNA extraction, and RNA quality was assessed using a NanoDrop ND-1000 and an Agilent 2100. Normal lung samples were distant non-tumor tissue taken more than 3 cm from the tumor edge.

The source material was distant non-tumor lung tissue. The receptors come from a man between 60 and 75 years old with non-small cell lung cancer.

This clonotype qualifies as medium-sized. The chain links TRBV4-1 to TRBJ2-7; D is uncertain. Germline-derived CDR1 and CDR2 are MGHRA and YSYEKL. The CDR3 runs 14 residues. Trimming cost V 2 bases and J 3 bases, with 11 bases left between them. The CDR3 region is CASSQTTEGYEQYF. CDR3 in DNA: TGCGCCAGCAGCCAAACTACCGAAGGCTACGAGCAGTACTTC.

CDR3 bases: TGTGCCAGCAGTTTTCCAGAACAGGGGCCACTGTTTTTT. Translation gives CASSFPEQGPLFF. The V call is TRBV12-3 or TRBV12-4, the J call TRBJ1-4; 7 bases line up with TRBD1. The CDR3 runs 13 residues. V dropped 3 bases and J dropped 13; count of bases not matched to a gene: 8.

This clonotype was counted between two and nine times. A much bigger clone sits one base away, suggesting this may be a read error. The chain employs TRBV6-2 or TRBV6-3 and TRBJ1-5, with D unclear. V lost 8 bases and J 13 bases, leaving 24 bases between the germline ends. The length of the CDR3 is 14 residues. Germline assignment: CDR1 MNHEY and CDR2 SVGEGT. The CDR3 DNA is TGTGCCAGCGGCCCCCCATCGGACGGAATAAGGCAGCATTTT. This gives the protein CASGPPSDGIRQHF.

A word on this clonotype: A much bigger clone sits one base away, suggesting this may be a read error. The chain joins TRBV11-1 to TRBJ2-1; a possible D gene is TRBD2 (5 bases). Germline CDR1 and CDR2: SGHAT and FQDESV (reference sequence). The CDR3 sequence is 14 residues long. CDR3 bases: TGTGCCAGCAGCATAACTAGAAACTACAATGAGCAGTTATTC. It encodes CASSITRNYNEQLF.

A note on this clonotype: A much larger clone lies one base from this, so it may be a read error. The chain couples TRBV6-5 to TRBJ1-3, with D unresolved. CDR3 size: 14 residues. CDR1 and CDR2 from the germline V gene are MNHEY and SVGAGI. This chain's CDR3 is CVSSYLGSGNTIYF. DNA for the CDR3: TGTGTCAGCAGTTACTTGGGGTCTGGAAACACCATATATTTT.

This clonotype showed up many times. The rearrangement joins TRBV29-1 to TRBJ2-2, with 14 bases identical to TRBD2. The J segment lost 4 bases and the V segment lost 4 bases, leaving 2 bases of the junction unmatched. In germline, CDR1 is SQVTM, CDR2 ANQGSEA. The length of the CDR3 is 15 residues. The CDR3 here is CSVGGTSGSTGELFF. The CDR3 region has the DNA TGCAGCGTTGGCGGGACTAGCGGGAGCACCGGGGAGCTGTTTTTT.

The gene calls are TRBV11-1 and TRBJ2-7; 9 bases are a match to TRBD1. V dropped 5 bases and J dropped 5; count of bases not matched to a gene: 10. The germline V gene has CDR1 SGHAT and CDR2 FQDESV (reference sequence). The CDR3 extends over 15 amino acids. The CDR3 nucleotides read TGTGCCAGCAGCCCGGGGACAGGGATGAATCACGAGCAGTACTTC. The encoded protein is CASSPGTGMNHEQYF. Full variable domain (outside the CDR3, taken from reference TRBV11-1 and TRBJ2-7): EAEVAQSPRYKITEKSQAVAFWCDPISGHATLYWYRQILGQGPELLVQFQDESVVDDSQLPKDRFSAERLKGVDSTLKIQPAELGDSAMYLCASSPGTGMNHEQYFGPGTRLTVT.

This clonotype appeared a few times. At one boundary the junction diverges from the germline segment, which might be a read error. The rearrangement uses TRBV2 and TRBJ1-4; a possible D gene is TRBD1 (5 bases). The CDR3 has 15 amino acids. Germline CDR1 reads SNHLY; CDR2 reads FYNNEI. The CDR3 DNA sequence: TGTGCCAGCAGGAAAACAGGAACCAATAATGAAAAACTGGTTTTT. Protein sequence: CASRKTGTNNEKLVF.

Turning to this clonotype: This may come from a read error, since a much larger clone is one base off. Here the CDR3 DNA reads TGTGCCAGCAGCATGAACTGGGGGGGCACAGATACGCAGTATTTT. Translated: CASSMNWGGTDTQYF. The rearrangement uses TRBV5-5 and TRBJ2-3; maybe TRBD2 (6 bases). The CDR3 extends over 15 amino acids. Germline V gives CDR1 SGHKS, CDR2 YYEKEE (reference sequence). Trimming left V 4 bases short and J 1 base short, with 13 bases between.

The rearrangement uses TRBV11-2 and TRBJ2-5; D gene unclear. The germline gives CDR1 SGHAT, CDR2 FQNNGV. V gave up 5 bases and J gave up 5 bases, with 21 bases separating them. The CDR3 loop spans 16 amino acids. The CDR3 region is CASSLLVGSGAETQYF. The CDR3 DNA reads TGTGCCAGCAGCCTCCTAGTGGGATCAGGTGCTGAGACCCAGTACTTC.

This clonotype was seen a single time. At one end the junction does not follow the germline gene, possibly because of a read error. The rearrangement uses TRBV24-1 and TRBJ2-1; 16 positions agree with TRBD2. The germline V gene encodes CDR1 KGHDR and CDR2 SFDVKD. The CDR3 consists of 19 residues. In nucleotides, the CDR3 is TGTGCCACCAGTGACCCGGGACTAGCGGGAGGGACTTCCTACAATGGGCAGTTCTTC. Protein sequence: CATSDPGLAGGTSYNGQFF.

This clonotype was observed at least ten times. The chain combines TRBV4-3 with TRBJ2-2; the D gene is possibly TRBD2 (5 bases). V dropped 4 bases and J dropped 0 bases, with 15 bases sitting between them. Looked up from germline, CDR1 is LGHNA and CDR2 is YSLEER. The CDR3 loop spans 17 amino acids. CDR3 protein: CASSRQLSGTNTGELFF. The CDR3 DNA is TGCGCCAGCAGCCGCCAACTCTCCGGGACGAACACCGGGGAGCTGTTTTTT.

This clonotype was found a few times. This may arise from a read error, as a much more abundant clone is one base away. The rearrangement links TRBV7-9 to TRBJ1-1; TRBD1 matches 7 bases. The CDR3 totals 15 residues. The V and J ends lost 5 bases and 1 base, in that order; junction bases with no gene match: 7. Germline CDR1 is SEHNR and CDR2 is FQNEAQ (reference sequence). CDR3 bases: TGTGCCAGCAGCATCCCCGGGACAGCGAACACTGAAGCTTTCTTT. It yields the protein CASSIPGTANTEAFF. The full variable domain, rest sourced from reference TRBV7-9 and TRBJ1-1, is DTGVSQNPRHKITKRGQNVTFRCDPISEHNRLYWYRQTLGQGPEFLTYFQNEAQLEKSRLLSDRFSAERPKGSFSTLEIQRTEQGDSAMYLCASSIPGTANTEAFFGQGTRLTVV.

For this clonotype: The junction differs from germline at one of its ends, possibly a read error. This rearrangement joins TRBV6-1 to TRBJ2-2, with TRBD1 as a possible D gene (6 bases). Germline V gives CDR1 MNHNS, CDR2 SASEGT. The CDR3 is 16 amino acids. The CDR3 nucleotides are TGTGCCAGCAGTGGACACCTGGACAGATACACCGGAGAGCTGTTTTTT. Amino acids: CASSGHLDRYTGELFF.

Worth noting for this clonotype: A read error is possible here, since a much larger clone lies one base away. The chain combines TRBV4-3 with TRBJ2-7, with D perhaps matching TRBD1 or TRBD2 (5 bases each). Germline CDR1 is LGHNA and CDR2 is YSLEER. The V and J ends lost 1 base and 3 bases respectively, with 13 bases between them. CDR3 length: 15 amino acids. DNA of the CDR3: TGCGCCAGCAGCCAAGCTGGAGCGGACATCTACGAGCAGTACTTC. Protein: CASSQAGADIYEQYF.

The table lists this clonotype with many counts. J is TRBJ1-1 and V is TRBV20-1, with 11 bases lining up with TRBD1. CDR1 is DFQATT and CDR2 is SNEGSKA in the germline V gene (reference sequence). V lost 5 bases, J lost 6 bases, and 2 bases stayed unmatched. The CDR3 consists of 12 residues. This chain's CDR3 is CSARTGGSEAFF. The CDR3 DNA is TGCAGTGCTCGGACAGGGGGCTCTGAAGCTTTCTTT.

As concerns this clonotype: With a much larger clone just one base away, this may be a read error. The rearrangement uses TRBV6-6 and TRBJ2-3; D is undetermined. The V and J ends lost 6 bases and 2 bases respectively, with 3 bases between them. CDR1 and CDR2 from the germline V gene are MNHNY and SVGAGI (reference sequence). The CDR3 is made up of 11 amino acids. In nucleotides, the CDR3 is TGTGCCAGCAGAGACACAGATACGCAGTATTTT. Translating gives CASRDTDTQYF.

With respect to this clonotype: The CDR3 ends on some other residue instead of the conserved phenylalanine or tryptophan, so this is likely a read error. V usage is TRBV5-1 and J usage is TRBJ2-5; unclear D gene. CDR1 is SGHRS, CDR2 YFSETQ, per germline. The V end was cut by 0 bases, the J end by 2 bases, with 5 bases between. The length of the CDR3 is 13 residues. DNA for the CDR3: TGCGCCAGCAGCTTGGGCTGGCAAGAGACCCAGTACTTA. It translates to CASSLGWQETQYL.

The CDR3 coding sequence is TGTGCCATCGGACGGAACACTAACTATGGCTACACCTTC. Translating it yields CAIGRNTNYGYTF. The chain is built from TRBV27 and TRBJ1-2; no clear D. There are 13 residues in the CDR3. Germline V gives CDR1 MNHEY, CDR2 SMNVEV (reference sequence). Trimming left V 10 bases short and J 0 bases short, with 12 bases between.

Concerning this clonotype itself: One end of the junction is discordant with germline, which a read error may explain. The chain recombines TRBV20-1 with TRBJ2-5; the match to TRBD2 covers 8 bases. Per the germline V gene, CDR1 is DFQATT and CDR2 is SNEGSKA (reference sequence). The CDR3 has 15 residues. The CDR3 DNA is TGCAGTGCTAGAGAAACCAGCGGGAGTCTTGAGATCCAGTACTTC. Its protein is CSARETSGSLEIQYF.

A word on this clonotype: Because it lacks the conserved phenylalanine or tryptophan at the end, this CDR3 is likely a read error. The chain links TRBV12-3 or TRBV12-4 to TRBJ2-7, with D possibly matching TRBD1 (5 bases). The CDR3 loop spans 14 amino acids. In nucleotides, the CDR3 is TGTGTCAGCAGTTTCGGGCAGGGTCCCCACGAGCAGTACCTC. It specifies CVSSFGQGPHEQYL.